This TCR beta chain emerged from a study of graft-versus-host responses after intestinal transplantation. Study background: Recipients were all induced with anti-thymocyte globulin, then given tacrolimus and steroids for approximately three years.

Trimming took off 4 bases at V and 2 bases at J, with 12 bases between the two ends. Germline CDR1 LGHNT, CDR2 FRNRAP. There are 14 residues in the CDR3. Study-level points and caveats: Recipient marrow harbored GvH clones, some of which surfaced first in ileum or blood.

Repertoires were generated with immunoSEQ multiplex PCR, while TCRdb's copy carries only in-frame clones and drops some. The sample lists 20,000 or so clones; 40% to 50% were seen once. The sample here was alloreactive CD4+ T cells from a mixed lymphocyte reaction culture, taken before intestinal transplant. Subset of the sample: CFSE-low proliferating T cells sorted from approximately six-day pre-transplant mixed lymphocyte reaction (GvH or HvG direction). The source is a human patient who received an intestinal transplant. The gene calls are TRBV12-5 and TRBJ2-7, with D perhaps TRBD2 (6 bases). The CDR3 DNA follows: TGTGCTAGTGGTTCGGAGGGAGACACCTACGAGCAGTACTTC. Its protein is CASGSEGDTYEQYF.